This is a list of T cell receptor beta chains from one sample in a study of T cell repertoires in cytomegalovirus infection. Each CDR3 protein is one row after TCRdb ran MiXCR on the reads. This sample has around 71,000 distinct CDR3 sequences, with around 37% found just once. These receptors have no known antigen. The material was CD8+ T cells from cultured PBMCs, obtained from culture after CMV antigen stimulation. The receptors come from a human donor in good health (CMV status not recorded). Some clones in this sample may be carry-over from other donors' samples. Each CDR3 is given with its conserved first and last residue. A D gene is named only where the DNA matches it firmly.

j_gene,d_gene,v_gene,CDR3aa
TRBJ2-2,.,TRBV23-1,CATGTTNTGELFF
TRBJ2-7,.,TRBV7-2,CASSFGRAPSYEQYF
TRBJ2-7,TRBD2,TRBV5-5,CASSSGGADEQYF
TRBJ1-1,.,TRBV6-5,CASSYSVLNTEAFF
TRBJ2-2,.,TRBV4-1,CASRPQGPNTGELFF
TRBJ2-3,.,TRBV5-6,CASSQTDTQYF
TRBJ2-7,.,TRBV12-3/TRBV12-4,CASSFQVSERKPYEQYF
TRBJ2-7,.,TRBV28,CASTAGGYYEQYF
TRBJ2-3,TRBD2,TRBV7-8,CASSWPSGQRGVSGGGDTQYF
TRBJ1-1,.,TRBV7-3,CASSLGPEDEAFF
TRBJ2-5,.,TRBV12-3/TRBV12-4,CASSLAFAGTWEETQYF
TRBJ2-7,.,TRBV6-1,CASSYKFLWIGSTYEQYF
TRBJ1-5,.,TRBV4-3,CASSLGRGDSNQPQHF
TRBJ2-2,.,TRBV2,CASSELGLWSAGELFF
TRBJ1-2,.,TRBV29-1,CSVVADNYGYTF
TRBJ2-3,.,TRBV7-2,CASSLGTGPSTDTQYF
TRBJ2-7,.,TRBV7-8,CASSLVGLLSSYEQYF
TRBJ2-4,TRBD1,TRBV20-1,CSAPLRIRGGEKNIQYF
TRBJ2-2,.,TRBV7-6,CASSLASGTTLNTGELFF
TRBJ1-1,TRBD1,TRBV13,CASSIGQGATEAFF
TRBJ2-5,TRBD1,TRBV25-1,CASSVGQGERETQYF
TRBJ1-2,.,TRBV7-6,CASSLSTGPPDFNYTF
TRBJ2-7,.,TRBV28,CASSFRELQYF
TRBJ2-5,.,TRBV7-3,CASSLRRGYGETQYF
TRBJ2-2,TRBD2,TRBV7-6,CASSLGGAGGELFF
TRBJ2-3,.,TRBV2,CATTQDYTDTQYF
TRBJ2-7,.,TRBV28,CASSLRQRYEQYF
TRBJ1-5,.,TRBV29-1,CSVRQFLRPQHF
TRBJ2-7,TRBD1,TRBV20-1,CSARDRGYYEQYF
TRBJ2-1,.,TRBV7-6,CASARTSSYNEQFF
TRBJ2-1,.,TRBV6-6,CASSASGRYIYNEQFF
TRBJ2-7,TRBD1,TRBV20-1,CSANGQDTSYEQYF
TRBJ1-1,TRBD1,TRBV7-2,CASSLTGYTEAFF
TRBJ1-1,.,TRBV4-1,CASSHQPNTEAFF
TRBJ1-1,.,TRBV7-9,CASSSIGGVGTEAFF
TRBJ2-5,.,TRBV27,CASSSRGGRETQYF
TRBJ2-3,TRBD2,TRBV4-1,CASSQEERGETDTQYF